The clone carrying this T cell receptor beta chain was found a few times. Its antigen is not identified. Amplified TCR beta CDR3 regions derived from RNA transcripts. The HTBI primer set drove a first-round RT-PCR of the TCR CDR3. From the multiplex PCR reads, TCRdb called clonotypes with MiXCR, one entry per CDR3 protein. The sample lists hundreds of thousands of distinct CDR3 sequences, about a sixth occurring once. Any patient presenting with uncontrolled infection, other autoimmune disease, pregnancy or lactation was left out. This specimen comes from a study of T cells in Graves' hyperthyroidism and ophthalmopathy. Overall study results and limits: The authors' 13 V-J model separated ophthalmopathy from stable hyperthyroidism. In the blood, most expanded thyroid clonotypes above 0.001 appeared as well.

The germline gives CDR1 MNHEY, CDR2 SMNVEV (reference sequence). Trimming shortened V by 5 bases and J by 9 bases, and 17 bases separated the two germline ends. The CDR3 covers 14 residues. Sequencing used blood. The sequence derives from a woman aged 18-29 years with Graves' ophthalmopathy. The chain joins TRBV27 to TRBJ1-5; D is unresolved. This chain's CDR3 is CASSVGRPKGPQHF. The DNA of the CDR3 is TGTGCCAGCAGTGTAGGACGGCCAAAGGGGCCCCAGCATTTT.